The clone carrying this T cell receptor (beta chain) showed up just a few times. The CDR3 has 17 residues. Germline-derived CDR1 and CDR2 are MDHEN and SYDVKM. Trimming took 5 bases from V and 0 from J; bases not matched to a gene: 10. The sample originates from a study of blood T cell repertoires in COVID-19. Data came from immunoSEQ multiplex PCR; TCRdb stores just in-frame clones and leaves some out. The data hold under 250,000 clones, with over 70% observed a single time. The chain joins TRBV28 to TRBJ1-2; 9 positions match TRBD1. The receptor comes from a woman older than 75 with acute or convalescent COVID-19. Sequencing was performed on peripheral blood. This chain's CDR3 is CASSTKGQGISNYGYTF. In DNA form, the CDR3 reads TGTGCCAGCAGTACGAAGGGACAGGGCATCTCTAACTATGGCTACACCTTC.